This T cell receptor beta chain is from a study of T cells in Graves' hyperthyroidism and ophthalmopathy. Diagnoses used clinical symptoms, serum thyroxine and TRAb, thyroid ultrasound and orbital computed tomography. RNA transcripts yielded amplified TCR beta CDR3 regions. The HTBI primer set was used in a first-round RT-PCR of the TCR CDR3. TCRdb used MiXCR to reprocess the multiplex PCR reads, holding one entry per CDR3 protein. This sample yields about 290,000 distinct CDR3 sequences, of which roughly an eighth are seen a single time; approximately 7.9% belongs to the top ten. Many counts were recorded for this clonotype. The antigen is undetermined. General study findings and limits: Most thyroid-expanded clonotypes above 0.001 were also found in blood.

Sequencing used blood. This TCR was recovered from a woman aged 40 to 49 with Graves' hyperthyroidism.

CDR3 region: CASSLDLDSTYEQYF. The DNA of the CDR3 is TGTGCCAGCAGCTTAGATCTCGATTCCACCTACGAGCAGTACTTC. The chain combines TRBV11-2 with TRBJ2-7; D uncertain. CDR1 is SGHAT and CDR2 is FQNNGV in the germline V gene. The CDR3 length is 15 residues. Deletions cut 0 bases from V and 2 bases from J, with 11 bases between.